The present T cell receptor (beta chain) was sequenced within a study of shared T cell receptors in the human thymus. This CDR3 spans 15 amino acids. V shed 2 bases and J shed 2 bases, with 11 bases lying between them. The germline V gene encodes CDR1 SGHDT and CDR2 YYEEEE. This clone turned up a few times. This table comes from immunoSEQ multiplex PCR, and its TCRdb copy is limited to in-frame clones, with some not included. This table holds hundreds of thousands of clones, 78% found once. These data were also reused for a study on human thymus T cells. From that second work: From resections taken during corrective heart surgery, the thymus tissue was obtained.

Sequencing was performed on thymocytes. The source is a boy younger than two with a congenital heart defect. This chain joins TRBV5-6 and TRBJ1-3, with D unclear. The CDR3 reads CASSFRSIPGNTIYF. In DNA form, the CDR3 reads TGTGCCAGCAGCTTCCGGTCCATCCCTGGAAACACCATATATTTT.